These 7 T cell receptor beta chains were sequenced from one sample in a study of technical replicates of blood from a handful of donors. Profiling relied on immunoSEQ multiplex PCR, and the TCRdb table lists in-frame clones only, not all of them. The data show almost 70,000 clones, with 85% to 95% seen just once and approximately 0.4% held by the top ten. Sequencing was carried out using T cells isolated from PBMCs. These receptors were obtained from a human donor in good health.

The chain couples TRBV4-3 to TRBJ2-7, with 10 bases fitting TRBD2. Per the germline V gene, CDR1 is LGHNA and CDR2 is YSLEER. Trimming removed 2 bases from V and 4 bases from J; junction bases left unmatched: 5. This CDR3 comprises 15 residues. The CDR3 bases are TGCGCCAGCAGCCAAAACACACTAGCGGGATACGAGCAGTACTTC. It specifies CASSQNTLAGYEQYF.

The CDR3 region has the DNA TGTGCCAGCAGCGTAGGAGGGACAGGCGACAATGAGCAGTTCTTC. Its translation: CASSVGGTGDNEQFF. This sequence joins TRBV9 and TRBJ2-1; 8 bases are shared with TRBD1. In germline, CDR1 is SGDLS, CDR2 YYNGEE. This CDR3 spans 15 amino acids. V shed 0 bases, J shed 5 bases, and the junction held 4 bases outside the gene matches.

The J gene is TRBJ1-3, the V gene TRBV4-2; 9 bases fit TRBD1. The CDR3 extends over 17 amino acids. CDR1 is LGHNA and CDR2 is YNFKEQ in the germline V gene. V was clipped by 1 base and J by 2 bases; unmatched bases: 6. The CDR3 nucleotides read TGTGCCAGCAGCCAAGTTTCAACAGGGGGCCCTGGAAACACCATATATTTT. It codes for CASSQVSTGGPGNTIYF.

The chain carries TRBV2 and TRBJ2-1, with 9 bases lining up with TRBD2. CDR3 length: 15 residues. Germline loops: CDR1 SNHLY, CDR2 FYNNEI. Trimming at V came to 7 bases and at J to 9 bases, leaving 13 bases not matched to a gene. CDR3 residues: CASTEGSGRKGEQFF. DNA of the CDR3: TGTGCCAGCACAGAAGGTAGCGGGAGAAAGGGTGAGCAGTTCTTC.

The genes are TRBV5-4 and TRBJ2-7; the D gene is possibly TRBD1 (5 bases). The CDR3 runs to 13 residues. Germline assignment: CDR1 SGHNT and CDR2 YYREEE (reference sequence). V dropped 4 bases and J dropped 6 bases, with 14 bases sitting between them. The CDR3 loop reads CASSGTGQGEQYF. The DNA for the CDR3 is TGTGCCAGCAGCGGAACTGGCCAGGGCGAGCAGTACTTC.

The J gene is TRBJ2-7, the V gene TRBV5-1, with 8 bases fitting TRBD2. The CDR3 covers 14 residues. The V gene end was trimmed by 1 base and the J gene end by 0 bases; junction bases not matched to a gene: 0. CDR1 and CDR2 (germline): SGHRS, YFSETQ. The CDR3 DNA reads as TGCGCCAGCAGCTTGAGCGGGAGCTCCTACGAGCAGTACTTC. It encodes CASSLSGSSYEQYF.

This clone has just one count. This chain links TRBV28 with TRBJ1-3; 9 bases are a match to TRBD1. This CDR3 has 16 residues. Germline trimming cut 6 bases from V and 2 bases from J; bases unmatched to any gene: 8. The germline V gene encodes CDR1 MDHEN and CDR2 SYDVKM. CDR3 in amino acids: CASRTGTGTPGNTIYF. DNA of the CDR3: TGTGCCAGCAGGACCGGGACAGGGACTCCTGGAAACACCATATATTTT.